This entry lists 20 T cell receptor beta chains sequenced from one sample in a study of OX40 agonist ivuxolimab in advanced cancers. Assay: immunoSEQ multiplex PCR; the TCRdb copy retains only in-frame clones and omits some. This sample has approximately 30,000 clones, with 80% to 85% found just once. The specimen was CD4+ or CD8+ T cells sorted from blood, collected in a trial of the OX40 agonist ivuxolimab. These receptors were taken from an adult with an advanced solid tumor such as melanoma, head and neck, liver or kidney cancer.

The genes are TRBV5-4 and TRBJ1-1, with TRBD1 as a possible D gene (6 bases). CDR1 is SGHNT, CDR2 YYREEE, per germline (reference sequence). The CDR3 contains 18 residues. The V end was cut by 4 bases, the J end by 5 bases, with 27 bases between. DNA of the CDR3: TGTGCCAGCAGCCAAGTGACCCCATCTCACAGGGCAGGAACTGAAGCTTTCTTT. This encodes CASSQVTPSHRAGTEAFF.

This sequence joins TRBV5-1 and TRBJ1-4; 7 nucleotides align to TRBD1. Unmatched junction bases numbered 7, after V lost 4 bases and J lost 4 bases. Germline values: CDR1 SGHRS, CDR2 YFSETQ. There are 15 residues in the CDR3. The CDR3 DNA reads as TGCGCCAGCAGCCTAGGGACAGAAAGTAATGAAAAACTGTTTTTT. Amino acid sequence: CASSLGTESNEKLFF.

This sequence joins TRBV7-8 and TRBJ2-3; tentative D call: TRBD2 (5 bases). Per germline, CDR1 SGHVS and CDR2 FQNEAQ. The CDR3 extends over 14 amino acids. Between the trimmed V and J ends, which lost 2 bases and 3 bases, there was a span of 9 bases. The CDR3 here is CASSLRERTDTQYF. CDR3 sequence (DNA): TGTGCCAGCAGCTTACGGGAACGGACAGATACGCAGTATTTT.

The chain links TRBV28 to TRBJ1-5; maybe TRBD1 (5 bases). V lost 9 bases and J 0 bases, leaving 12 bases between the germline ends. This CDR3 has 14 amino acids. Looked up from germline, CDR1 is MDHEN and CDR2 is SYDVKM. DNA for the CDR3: TGTGCCAGTCAGGGTCCCGGTAGCAATCAGCCCCAGCATTTT. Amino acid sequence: CASQGPGSNQPQHF.

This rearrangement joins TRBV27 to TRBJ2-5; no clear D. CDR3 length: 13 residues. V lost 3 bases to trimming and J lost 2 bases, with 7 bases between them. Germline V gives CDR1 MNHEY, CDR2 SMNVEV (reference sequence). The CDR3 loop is CASSFLGQETQYF. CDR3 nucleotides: TGTGCCAGCAGTTTCTTGGGACAAGAGACCCAGTACTTC.

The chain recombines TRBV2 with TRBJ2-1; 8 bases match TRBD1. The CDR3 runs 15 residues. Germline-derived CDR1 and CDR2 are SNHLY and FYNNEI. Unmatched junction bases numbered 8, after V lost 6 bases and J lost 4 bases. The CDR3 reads CASRAGTGPYNEQFF. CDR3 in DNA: TGTGCCAGCAGGGCCGGGACAGGACCTTACAATGAGCAGTTCTTC.

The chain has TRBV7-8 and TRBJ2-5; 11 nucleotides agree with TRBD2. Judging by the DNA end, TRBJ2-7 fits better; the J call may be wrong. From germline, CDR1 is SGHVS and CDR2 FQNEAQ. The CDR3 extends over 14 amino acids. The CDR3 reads CASSPGTSGYEQYF. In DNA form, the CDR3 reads TGTGCCAGCAGCCCAGGGACTAGCGGCTACGAGCAGTACTTC.

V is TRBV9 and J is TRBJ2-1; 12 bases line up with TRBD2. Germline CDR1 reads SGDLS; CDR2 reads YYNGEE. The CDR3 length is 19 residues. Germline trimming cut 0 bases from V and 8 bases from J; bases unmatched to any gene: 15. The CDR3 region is CASSVVELAGGPPMDEQFF. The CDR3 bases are TGTGCCAGCAGCGTAGTCGAACTAGCGGGGGGCCCCCCCATGGATGAGCAGTTCTTC.

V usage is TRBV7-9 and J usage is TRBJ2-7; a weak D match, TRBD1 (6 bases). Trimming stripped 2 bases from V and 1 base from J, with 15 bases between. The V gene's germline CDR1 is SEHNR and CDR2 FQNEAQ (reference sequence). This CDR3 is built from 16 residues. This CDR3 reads CASSLTGTQTSYEQYF. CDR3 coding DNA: TGTGCCAGCAGCTTAACCGGGACACAGACTTCCTACGAGCAGTACTTC.

CDR3 nucleotide sequence: TGCAGCGTTGAGACAGAGCAAGAGACCCAGTACTTC. This codes for CSVETEQETQYF. This chain links TRBV29-1 with TRBJ2-5, with a tentative D call TRBD1 (5 bases). The CDR3 runs 12 residues. Germline CDR1 reads SQVTM; CDR2 reads ANQGSEA. V was cut by 3 bases and J by 2 bases, with 7 bases left in between.

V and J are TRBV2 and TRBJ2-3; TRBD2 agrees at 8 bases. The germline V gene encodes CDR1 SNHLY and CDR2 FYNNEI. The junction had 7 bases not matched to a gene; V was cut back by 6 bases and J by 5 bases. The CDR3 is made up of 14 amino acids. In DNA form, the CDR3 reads TGTGCCAGCAGCCCACTAACTAGCGGAGATACGCAGTATTTT. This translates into CASSPLTSGDTQYF.

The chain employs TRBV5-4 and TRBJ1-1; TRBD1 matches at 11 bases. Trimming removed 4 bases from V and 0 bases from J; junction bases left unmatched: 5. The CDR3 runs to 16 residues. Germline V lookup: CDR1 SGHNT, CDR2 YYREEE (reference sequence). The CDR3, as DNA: TGTGCCAGCAGCCGTGGACAGGGGGCTTTGAACACTGAAGCTTTCTTT. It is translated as CASSRGQGALNTEAFF.

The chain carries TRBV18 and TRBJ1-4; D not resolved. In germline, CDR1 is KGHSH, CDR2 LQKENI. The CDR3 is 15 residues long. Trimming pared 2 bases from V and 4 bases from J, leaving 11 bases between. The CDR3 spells CASSPFGSGNEKLFF. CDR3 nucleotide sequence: TGTGCCAGCTCACCATTTGGCAGTGGTAATGAAAAACTGTTTTTT.

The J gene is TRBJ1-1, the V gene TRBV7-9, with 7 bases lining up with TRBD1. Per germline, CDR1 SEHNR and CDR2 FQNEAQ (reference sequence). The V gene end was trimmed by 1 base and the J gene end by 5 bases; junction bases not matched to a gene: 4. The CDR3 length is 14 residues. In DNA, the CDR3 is TGTGCCAGCAGCTTAGAAGCAGGGGGGACTGAAGCTTTCTTT. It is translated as CASSLEAGGTEAFF.

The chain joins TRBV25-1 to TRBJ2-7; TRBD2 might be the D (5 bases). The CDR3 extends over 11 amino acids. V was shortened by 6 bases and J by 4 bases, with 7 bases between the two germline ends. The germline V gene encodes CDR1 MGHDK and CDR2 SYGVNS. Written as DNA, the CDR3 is TGTGCCAGCAGGACTACTTACGAGCAGTACTTC. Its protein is CASRTTYEQYF.

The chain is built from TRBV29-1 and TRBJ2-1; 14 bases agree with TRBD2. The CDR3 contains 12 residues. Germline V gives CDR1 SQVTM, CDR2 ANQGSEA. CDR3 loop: CTGLAGGNEQFF. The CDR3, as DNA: TGCACTGGACTAGCGGGGGGTAATGAGCAGTTCTTC.

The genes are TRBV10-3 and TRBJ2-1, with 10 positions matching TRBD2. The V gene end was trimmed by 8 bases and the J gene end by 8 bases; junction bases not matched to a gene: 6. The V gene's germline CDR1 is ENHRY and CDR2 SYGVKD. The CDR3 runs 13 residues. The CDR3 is CAIERGGRDEQFF. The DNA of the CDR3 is TGTGCCATCGAGCGGGGGGGAAGGGATGAGCAGTTCTTC.

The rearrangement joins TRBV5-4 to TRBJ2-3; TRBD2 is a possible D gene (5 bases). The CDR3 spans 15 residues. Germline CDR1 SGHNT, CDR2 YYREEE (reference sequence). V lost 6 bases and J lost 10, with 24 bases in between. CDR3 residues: CASTTLAGGGEPQYF. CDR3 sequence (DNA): TGTGCCAGCACCACATTAGCCGGCGGAGGTGAGCCGCAGTATTTT.

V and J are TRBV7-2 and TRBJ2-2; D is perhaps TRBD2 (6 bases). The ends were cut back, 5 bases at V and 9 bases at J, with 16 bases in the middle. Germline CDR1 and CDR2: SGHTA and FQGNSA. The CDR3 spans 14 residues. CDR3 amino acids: CASSRGEAGRELFF. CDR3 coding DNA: TGTGCCAGCAGCCGCGGGGAAGCTGGTAGGGAGCTGTTTTTT. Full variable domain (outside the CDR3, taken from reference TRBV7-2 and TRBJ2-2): GAGVSQSPSNKVTEKGKDVELRCDPISGHTALYWYRQSLGQGLEFLIYFQGNSAPDKSGLPSDRFSAERTGGSVSTLTIQRTQQEDSAVYLCASSRGEAGRELFFGEGSRLTVL.

The CDR3 coding sequence is TGTGCTAGTGGTTGGGTTCCGGACCCACTCCTTGGGGACACGAACTCCTACGAGCAGTACTTC. Translating gives CASGWVPDPLLGDTNSYEQYF. V is TRBV12-5 and J is TRBJ2-7, with a tentative D call TRBD1 (6 bases). V gave up 4 bases and J gave up 0 bases, with 31 bases separating them. CDR1 is LGHNT and CDR2 is FRNRAP in the germline V gene. CDR3 length: 21 residues.